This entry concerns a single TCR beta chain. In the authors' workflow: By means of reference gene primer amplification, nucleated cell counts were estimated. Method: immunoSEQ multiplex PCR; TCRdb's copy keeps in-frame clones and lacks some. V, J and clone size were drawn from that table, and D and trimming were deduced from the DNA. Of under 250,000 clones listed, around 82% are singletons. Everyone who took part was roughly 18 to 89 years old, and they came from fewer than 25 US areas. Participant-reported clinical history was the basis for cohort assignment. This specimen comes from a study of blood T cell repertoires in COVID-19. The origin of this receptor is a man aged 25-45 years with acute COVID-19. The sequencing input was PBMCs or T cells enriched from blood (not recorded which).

The CDR3 region is CAIRTSLGELFF. As DNA, the CDR3 is TGTGCCATCAGGACCAGCCTTGGAGAACTGTTTTTT. This chain joins TRBV10-3 and TRBJ1-4; D ambiguous. Trimming took off 6 bases at V and 12 bases at J, with 14 bases between the two ends. Germline V lookup: CDR1 ENHRY, CDR2 SYGVKD. CDR3 length: 12 amino acids.